The source of this T cell receptor beta chain is a study of beta chain features in type 1 diabetes. It was via CD45RO/CCR7/CD25/CD127/CD95/CD27 that CD4+ naive, central memory, regulatory and stem cell-like memory cells were sorted. Findings and limits, study-wide: The study found that naive, central memory and Treg TCRB repertoires appeared more similar in patients than in healthy donors. The study found moderately but significantly shorter TCRB CDR3s in all four CD4+ subsets of Type 1 diabetes patients. Lower insertion and higher deletion counts appeared at VDJ junctions in type 1 diabetes patients.

The CDR3 spans 16 residues. Germline assignment: CDR1 LGHNA and CDR2 YNFKEQ. The ends were cut back, 0 bases at V and 1 base at J, with 12 bases in the middle. This clone turned up a few times. Antigen unknown. All of the isolated RNA was reverse transcribed, so expressed TCRB transcripts were sequenced. Sequencing was performed with immunoSEQ multiplex PCR; in TCRdb, only in-frame clones are kept and a portion is missing. Of more than 150,000 clones listed, around 10% are singletons. The sequencing input was central memory CD4+ T cells from blood. The origin of this receptor is a man between 18 and 29 years old in good health. This chain links TRBV4-2 with TRBJ1-2; D might be TRBD1 (6 bases). The CDR3 loop reads CASSQDFGQFNYGYTF. The CDR3 bases are TGTGCCAGCAGCCAAGATTTCGGACAGTTTAACTATGGCTACACCTTC.